The clone carrying this T cell receptor (beta chain) has a handful of counts. No antigen is known for it. Measured with immunoSEQ multiplex PCR; TCRdb has only the in-frame clones, and not every one. This sample has about 31,000 clones, with 80% to 90% found just once. This sample is part of a study of OX40 agonist ivuxolimab in advanced cancers. The wider study: Hepatocellular carcinoma, melanoma, renal cell or head and neck cancer occurred in dose-escalation patients. Two patients with cutaneous melanoma and one with hepatocellular carcinoma, three in total, showed partial responses. Broader study findings: Patients with a partial response at 0.1-3.0 mg/kg had among the lowest clonal expansion.

CDR1 is MNHNS, CDR2 SASEGT, per germline. Trimming took off 10 bases at V and 4 bases at J, with 20 bases between the two ends. The CDR3 runs 14 residues. The J gene is TRBJ2-7, the V gene TRBV6-1, with D perhaps given as TRBD1 or TRBD2 (7 bases each). The sequences come from CD4+ or CD8+ T cells sorted from blood, collected in a trial of the OX40 agonist ivuxolimab. The sequence was collected from an adult with an advanced solid tumor such as melanoma, head and neck, liver or kidney cancer. The CDR3 DNA follows: TGTGCCACTCTAATCAGGGGGGGCGCGTACGAGCAGTACTTC. This encodes CATLIRGGAYEQYF.